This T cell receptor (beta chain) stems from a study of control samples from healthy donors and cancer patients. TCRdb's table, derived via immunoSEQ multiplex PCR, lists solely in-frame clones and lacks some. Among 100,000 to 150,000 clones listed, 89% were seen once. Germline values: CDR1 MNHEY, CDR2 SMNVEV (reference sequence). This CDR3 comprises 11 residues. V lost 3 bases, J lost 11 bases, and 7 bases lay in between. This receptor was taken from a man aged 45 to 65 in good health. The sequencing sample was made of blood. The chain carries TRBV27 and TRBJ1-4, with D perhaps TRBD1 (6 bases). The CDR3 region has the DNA TGTGCCAGCAGTTTCCAGGGGAAACTGTTTTTT. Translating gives CASSFQGKLFF.